What follows are 25 T cell receptor beta chains derived from one specimen sequenced in a study of shared clonotypes between healthy human individuals. Sequencing was performed with immunoSEQ multiplex PCR; in TCRdb, only in-frame clones are kept and a portion is missing. The table includes about 2.1 million clones, roughly 93% detected once. Only CD45RO-negative cells positively selected for CCR7 counted as naive CD8 cells, so terminally differentiated effector memory CD45RA+ cells were excluded. Source material: naive CD8+ T cells from PBMCs. The origin of the receptors is a man aged 18 to 35 in good health. Some clones in this sample may be carry-over from other donors' samples.

The gene calls are TRBV4-3 and TRBJ2-1; the D is unclear. V lost 5 bases, J lost 3 bases, and 11 bases lay in between. The CDR3 covers 14 residues. CDR1 is LGHNA and CDR2 is YSLEER in the germline V gene. CDR3: CASSSRIFYNEQFF. The CDR3 bases are TGCGCCAGCAGCTCACGCATCTTCTACAATGAGCAGTTCTTC.

The chain carries TRBV27 and TRBJ1-3, with a possible D match to TRBD1 (5 bases). Germline V gives CDR1 MNHEY, CDR2 SMNVEV (reference sequence). The V end was cut by 0 bases, the J end by 9 bases, with 12 bases between. There are 14 residues in the CDR3. The CDR3 sequence: CASSLSSSGPTIYF. The CDR3 region has the DNA TGTGCCAGCAGTTTATCGTCGTCAGGGCCCACCATATATTTT.

V usage is TRBV9 and J usage is TRBJ2-5; 13 positions agree with TRBD2. With V trimmed by 4 bases and J by 1 base, 4 bases remained unmatched. Germline V gives CDR1 SGDLS, CDR2 YYNGEE. The CDR3 loop spans 16 amino acids. CDR3 residues: CASSSGLAGVQETQYF. For the CDR3, the DNA is TGTGCCAGCAGCTCCGGACTAGCGGGGGTCCAAGAGACCCAGTACTTC.

This chain links TRBV27 with TRBJ2-7; D possibly uses TRBD1 or TRBD2 (5 bases each). The length of the CDR3 is 14 residues. The V gene lost 6 bases and the J gene lost 4 bases, with 16 bases spanning the gap. Germline V gene lookup returns CDR1 MNHEY and CDR2 SMNVEV (reference sequence). The DNA of the CDR3 is TGTGCCAGCAGCCCCTACCCGGGGCCTTACGAGCAGTACTTC. This sequence encodes CASSPYPGPYEQYF.

The chain employs TRBV10-3 and TRBJ2-7; 8 bases line up with TRBD2. The CDR3 extends over 13 amino acids. Germline CDR1 and CDR2: ENHRY and SYGVKD. The ends lost 1 base at V and 7 bases at J; junction bases unmatched: 3. Here the CDR3 DNA reads TGTGCCATCAGTGAGTGGTTAGCGGGAGAGCAGTACTTC. Its translation: CAISEWLAGEQYF.

Details on this clone: Distinct nucleotide sequences in the sample also encode this CDR3. The rearrangement joins TRBV25-1 to TRBJ2-7; D gene ambiguous. CDR3 length equals 11 residues. Per germline, CDR1 MGHDK and CDR2 SYGVNS. With 4 bases removed from V and 3 bases from J, the gap between germline ends came to 4 bases. The CDR3 loop is CASSGYYEQYF. The CDR3 coding sequence is TGTGCCAGCAGTGGATACTACGAGCAGTACTTC.

This clone appeared a few times. Other DNA variants within this sample encode the same CDR3. The chain links TRBV6-5 to TRBJ1-5; the match to TRBD1 covers 7 bases. CDR1 is MNHEY, CDR2 SVGAGI, per germline. This CDR3 region has 15 residues. J gave up 2 bases and V 4 bases, and 5 bases lay outside the gene matches. The CDR3 nucleotides are TGTGCCAGCAGTTCCTACAGGGGAGGCAATCAGCCCCAGCATTTT. Translated: CASSSYRGGNQPQHF.

V and J are TRBV27 and TRBJ2-1; the D is unclear. Trimming took 7 bases from V and 4 from J, leaving 14 bases between them. Per germline, CDR1 MNHEY and CDR2 SMNVEV (reference sequence). This CDR3 contains 14 residues. Here the CDR3 reads CASKIRDPYNEQFF. In DNA, the CDR3 is TGTGCCAGCAAGATCCGCGACCCTTACAATGAGCAGTTCTTC.

V and J are TRBV27 and TRBJ2-5; D is unclear. CDR3 length: 13 amino acids. The V and J ends lost 3 bases and 2 bases respectively, with 7 bases between them. Germline values: CDR1 MNHEY, CDR2 SMNVEV (reference sequence). In DNA form, the CDR3 reads TGTGCCAGCAGTTTCGCCAGACAAGAGACCCAGTACTTC. Its translation is CASSFARQETQYF.

This chain joins TRBV25-1 and TRBJ1-5, with D uncertain. Germline loops: CDR1 MGHDK, CDR2 SYGVNS. This CDR3 is 9 amino acids long. V shed 8 bases and J shed 9 bases, with 5 bases lying between them. CDR3 loop: CASGTPQHF. The DNA for the CDR3 is TGTGCCAGCGGAACGCCCCAGCATTTT.

The chain links TRBV6-1 to TRBJ2-7; possibly TRBD1 for D (6 bases). V lost 2 bases, J lost 6 bases, and 20 bases lay in between. The germline CDR1 and CDR2 sequences are MNHNS and SASEGT. The CDR3 runs 16 residues. The CDR3 is CASSEKGISGVGEQYF. CDR3 nucleotides: TGTGCCAGCAGTGAAAAAGGTATCTCAGGGGTTGGCGAGCAGTACTTC.

V usage is TRBV15 and J usage is TRBJ2-1, with 7 bases that match TRBD2. The CDR3 covers 14 residues. V trimming: 5 bases; J trimming: 9 bases; junction bases outside the gene matches: 10. In germline, CDR1 is LNHNV, CDR2 YYDKDF (reference sequence). CDR3 nucleotides: TGTGCCACCAGCGACGGGGAGGGCTATGCTGAGCAGTTCTTC. It is translated as CATSDGEGYAEQFF.

This chain connects TRBV5-4 to TRBJ2-7; a possible D gene is TRBD2 (6 bases). V shed 3 bases and J shed 3 bases, with 13 bases lying between them. Germline V gives CDR1 SGHNT, CDR2 YYREEE (reference sequence). The CDR3 has 14 residues. The CDR3 region is CASSSPGLDYEQYF. In DNA form, the CDR3 reads TGTGCCAGCAGCTCCCCGGGACTTGACTACGAGCAGTACTTC. Looking up the rest from reference TRBV5-4 and TRBJ2-7 gives the full variable domain: ETGVTQSPTHLIKTRGQQVTLRCSSQSGHNTVSWYQQALGQGPQFIFQYYREEENGRGNFPPRFSGLQFPNYSSELNVNALELDDSALYLCASSSPGLDYEQYFGPGTRLTVT.

The chain employs TRBV19 and TRBJ1-2; no clear D. Germline V gene data show CDR1 as LNHDA and CDR2 as SQIVND (reference sequence). With 4 bases removed from V and 4 bases from J, the gap between germline ends came to 16 bases. The CDR3 sequence is 15 residues long. The CDR3 protein is CASSTSLGNFYGYTF. The CDR3 nucleotides are TGTGCCAGTAGTACCAGCCTGGGAAACTTCTATGGCTACACCTTC.

The V and J genes are TRBV7-8 and TRBJ2-7; perhaps D is TRBD1 or TRBD2 (6 bases each). Trimming shortened V by 4 bases and J by 6 bases, and 13 bases separated the two germline ends. The CDR3 is 13 amino acids. Germline V gives CDR1 SGHVS, CDR2 FQNEAQ. This CDR3 is CASSSPPGAEQYF. In DNA, the CDR3 is TGTGCCAGCAGCTCCCCACCGGGGGCCGAGCAGTACTTC.

The V call is TRBV27, the J call TRBJ2-1; possibly TRBD1 or TRBD2 for D (5 bases each). CDR1 is MNHEY and CDR2 is SMNVEV in the germline V gene (reference sequence). The CDR3 is 15 residues long. The V end lost 2 bases, the J end lost 8 bases, and 16 bases lay between the germline ends. The DNA of the CDR3 is TGTGCCAGCAGTTTAGTGGGCAGGGCGGGCTATGAGCAGTTCTTC. Its translation is CASSLVGRAGYEQFF.

The rearrangement links TRBV6-1 to TRBJ2-7; D perhaps matches TRBD1 (6 bases). There are 12 residues in the CDR3. Trimming took off 6 bases at V and 6 bases at J, with 12 bases between the two ends. Germline CDR1 and CDR2: MNHNS and SASEGT. The CDR3 reads CASSQTGSEQYF. The CDR3 bases are TGTGCCAGCAGCCAAACAGGGTCCGAGCAGTACTTC.

The J gene is TRBJ2-3, the V gene TRBV7-2; D is unclear. V was cut by 4 bases and J by 6 bases, with 14 bases left in between. This CDR3 contains 14 residues. The germline CDR1 and CDR2 sequences are SGHTA and FQGNSA. CDR3 DNA sequence: TGTGCCAGCAGCTCCGGAGCTGGATGGGATACGCAGTATTTT. This gives the protein CASSSGAGWDTQYF.

Notes on this clone: The same CDR3 also results from other DNA sequences found in this sample. The chain's CDR3 is CASSVGVGGNQPQHF. CDR3 sequence (DNA): TGTGCCAGCAGCGTAGGGGTGGGAGGCAATCAGCCCCAGCATTTT. The J gene is TRBJ1-5, the V gene TRBV9; D remains unclear. Trimming cost V 0 bases and J 2 bases, with 9 bases left between them. The CDR3 runs to 15 residues. Germline V gives CDR1 SGDLS, CDR2 YYNGEE.

As concerns this clone: Additional DNA sequences in this sample encode the identical CDR3. CDR3 nucleotides: TGTGCCAGCAGCGTAGGAACTAGCGGGTACGAGCAGTACTTC. This sequence encodes CASSVGTSGYEQYF. V usage is TRBV9 and J usage is TRBJ2-7; 9 positions agree with TRBD2. V trimming: 0 bases; J trimming: 4 bases; junction bases outside the gene matches: 2. The CDR3 loop spans 14 amino acids. Per germline, CDR1 SGDLS and CDR2 YYNGEE.

The chain combines TRBV29-1 with TRBJ2-1; 9 bases are shared with TRBD2. Trimming took 0 bases from V and 5 from J; bases not matched to a gene: 5. The CDR3 sequence is 15 residues long. Germline assignment: CDR1 SQVTM and CDR2 ANQGSEA. CDR3 coding DNA: TGCAGCGTTGAAGATCACCTAGCGGGACACAATGAGCAGTTCTTC. Its protein is CSVEDHLAGHNEQFF.

The DNA for the CDR3 is TGTGCCAGCAGTTTGAGCCAACAGGGGGGGATCTACGAGCAGTACTTC. This encodes CASSLSQQGGIYEQYF. The chain combines TRBV28 with TRBJ2-7, with a weak D call TRBD1 (8 bases). Trimming left V 3 bases short and J 3 bases short, with 18 bases between. Germline CDR1 MDHEN, CDR2 SYDVKM. The CDR3 totals 16 residues.

The chain recombines TRBV25-1 with TRBJ1-4, with D possibly being TRBD1 (5 bases). The ends were cut back, 4 bases at V and 6 bases at J, with 15 bases in the middle. The CDR3 sequence is 15 residues long. The germline gives CDR1 MGHDK, CDR2 SYGVNS. In DNA, the CDR3 is TGTGCCAGCAGTGCAAATCAGTGGGGGGATGAAAAACTGTTTTTT. This sequence encodes CASSANQWGDEKLFF.

The chain combines TRBV4-3 with TRBJ2-1; TRBD2 aligns across 8 bases. Germline CDR1 reads LGHNA; CDR2 reads YSLEER. The ends lost 5 bases at V and 6 bases at J; junction bases unmatched: 9. This CDR3 is built from 15 residues. The CDR3 nucleotides read TGCGCCAGCAGCGGTGGACTAGCATTAGCCAATGAGCAGTTCTTC. Its translation is CASSGGLALANEQFF.

The chain combines TRBV7-8 with TRBJ2-3; 7 bases agree with TRBD1. Per the germline V gene, CDR1 is SGHVS and CDR2 is FQNEAQ. V dropped 4 bases and J dropped 1; count of bases not matched to a gene: 11. The CDR3 is made up of 17 amino acids. This chain's CDR3 is CASSYTPGTVRTDTQYF. The CDR3 DNA is TGTGCCAGCAGCTACACCCCGGGGACAGTCCGCACAGATACGCAGTATTTT.